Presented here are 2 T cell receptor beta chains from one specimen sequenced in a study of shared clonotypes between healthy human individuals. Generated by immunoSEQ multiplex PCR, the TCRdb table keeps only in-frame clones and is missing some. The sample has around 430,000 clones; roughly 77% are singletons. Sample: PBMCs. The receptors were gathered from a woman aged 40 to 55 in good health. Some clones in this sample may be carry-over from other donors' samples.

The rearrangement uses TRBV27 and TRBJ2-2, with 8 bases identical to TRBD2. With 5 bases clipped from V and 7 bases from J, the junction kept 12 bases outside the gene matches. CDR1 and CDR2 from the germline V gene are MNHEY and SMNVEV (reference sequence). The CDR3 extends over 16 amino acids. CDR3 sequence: CASSPYGSGGGGELFF. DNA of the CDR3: TGTGCCAGCAGTCCTTATGGGTCCGGGGGGGGCGGGGAGCTGTTTTTT.

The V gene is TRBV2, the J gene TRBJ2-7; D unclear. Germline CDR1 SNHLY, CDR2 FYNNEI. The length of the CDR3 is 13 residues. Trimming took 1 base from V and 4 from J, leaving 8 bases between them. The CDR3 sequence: CASSEVERYEQYF. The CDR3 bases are TGTGCCAGCAGTGAAGTGGAGAGGTACGAGCAGTACTTC.